This is a list of T cell receptor beta chains from one sample in a study of OX40 agonist ivuxolimab in advanced cancers. TCRdb's table, derived via immunoSEQ multiplex PCR, lists solely in-frame clones and lacks some. The data show around 62,000 clones, about nine tenths seen once. The sequences come from CD4+ or CD8+ T cells sorted from blood, collected in a trial of the OX40 agonist ivuxolimab. The receptors shown here come from an adult with an advanced solid tumor such as melanoma, head and neck, liver or kidney cancer. Both conserved end residues are part of each CDR3. Each record gives: J gene, clone size, V gene, D gene, CDR3 DNA, CDR3 protein. The D gene is left open where the match is weak. Expanded clones are given a class, and other clones once, few, many or no size at all.

TRBJ2-7 NA TRBV4-1 TRBD1 TGCGCCAGCAGCCAAGACTTAGGACAGGGGTTAAAGCAGTACTTC CASSQDLGQGLKQYF
TRBJ2-3 NA TRBV19 NA TGTGCCAGTAGCCCACGGGGGGCGCCGGATACGCAGTATTTT CASSPRGAPDTQYF
TRBJ1-2 NA TRBV10-3 TRBD1 TGTGCCATGAGAGGGACAGGGGCTAACTATGGCTACACCTTC CAMRGTGANYGYTF
TRBJ2-3 NA TRBV15 NA TGTGCCACCAGCAGAGAGGCAGGCACAGATACGCAGTATTTT CATSREAGTDTQYF
TRBJ2-6 NA TRBV28 NA TGTGCCAGCAGTCCCCAGGGGCGCTCTGGGGCCAACGTCCTGACTTTC CASSPQGRSGANVLTF
TRBJ2-1 NA TRBV7-8 NA TGTGCCAGCAGCCCCGGTACAGGGAGCTACTACAATGAGCAGTTCTTC CASSPGTGSYYNEQFF
TRBJ2-1 NA TRBV7-3 NA TGTGCCAGCAGCTACGGGGGCTACAATGAGCAGTTCTTC CASSYGGYNEQFF
TRBJ2-2 NA TRBV5-1 NA TGCGCCAGCAGACTCGGGACCGGGGAGCTGTTTTTT CASRLGTGELFF
TRBJ2-7 NA TRBV5-1 NA TGCGCCAGCAGCAAGAATGACGGCCTCGAGCAGTACTTC CASSKNDGLEQYF
TRBJ1-5 NA TRBV5-1 NA TGCGCCAGCAGCTTGGCGGGGGTCAATAATCAGCCCCAGCATTTT CASSLAGVNNQPQHF
TRBJ1-4 NA TRBV10-3 NA TGTGCCATCAGTGAGAAGGGAGGGGAAAAACTGTTTTTT CAISEKGGEKLFF
TRBJ2-4 NA TRBV6-6 TRBD1 TGTGCCAGCAGTCCGGACAGGGGTGAGGTGGACATTCAGTACTTC CASSPDRGEVDIQYF
TRBJ2-5 NA TRBV10-2 NA TGCGCCAGCAGTAACAGGCAAGAGACCCAGTACTTC CASSNRQETQYF
TRBJ1-1 NA TRBV6-1 TRBD1 TGTGCCAGCAGCGACAGGGTGAACACTGAAGCTTTCTTT CASSDRVNTEAFF
TRBJ2-5 NA TRBV5-1 NA TGCGCCAGCAGCTCCGGAGGGTTTTCGGAGACCCAGTACTTC CASSSGGFSETQYF
TRBJ2-7 NA TRBV18 NA TGTGCCAGCTCACCGGTGGGAGGTAACGAGCAGTACTTC CASSPVGGNEQYF
TRBJ1-1 NA TRBV28 NA TGTGCCAGCAGTTTATCGGGGTTAAGCATGAACACTGAAGCTTTCTTT CASSLSGLSMNTEAFF
TRBJ2-2 NA TRBV28 NA TGTGCCAGCACAGGAATGGGCACCGGGGAGCTGTTTTTT CASTGMGTGELFF
TRBJ1-5 NA TRBV2 TRBD1 TGTGCCAGCACCGGACAGGGTGGCAGCAATCAGCCCCAGCATTTT CASTGQGGSNQPQHF
TRBJ2-3 NA TRBV4-2 NA TGTGCCAGCAGCCAGTCGGGACACCGAAGCACAGATACGCAGTATTTT CASSQSGHRSTDTQYF
TRBJ2-7 NA TRBV18 TRBD2 TGTGCCAGCTCACCCCAAATCACCGGGACTAGCGGCTACGAGCAGTACTTC CASSPQITGTSGYEQYF
TRBJ1-4 NA TRBV6-5 NA TGTGCCAGCAGAAATCCGGGTGAAAAACTGTTTTTT CASRNPGEKLFF
TRBJ1-5 NA TRBV5-1 NA TGCGCCAGCAGCTCCCGGGACAAGCATTTT CASSSRDKHF
TRBJ1-2 NA TRBV4-1 NA TGCGCCAGCAGCGCCCCAGGGCGAGCTAACTATGGCTACACCTTC CASSAPGRANYGYTF
TRBJ2-3 NA TRBV11-2 NA TGTGCCAGCAGCTTAGGAGGGAGCTCCGATACGCAGTATTTT CASSLGGSSDTQYF
TRBJ1-5 NA TRBV7-2 TRBD1 TGTGCCAGCAGCCCGACAGGGATCGGCAATCAGCCCCAGCATTTT CASSPTGIGNQPQHF
TRBJ2-2 few TRBV6-6 NA TGTGCCAGCAGTTACCCGGGAACCCTGAGAACCGGGGAGCTGTTTTTT CASSYPGTLRTGELFF
TRBJ2-5 few TRBV4-3 NA TGCGCCAGCAGCCAAGATCCGGGGGCGAGGGAGACCCAGTACTTC CASSQDPGARETQYF
TRBJ2-7 NA TRBV27 TRBD1 TGTGCCAGCAGTTTTGCGGGACAGGGTATATACGAGCAGTACTTC CASSFAGQGIYEQYF
TRBJ2-7 once TRBV5-1 TRBD2 TGCGCCAGCAGCGTTGCCGGGACTAGCTTCTCCGAGCAGTACTTC CASSVAGTSFSEQYF
TRBJ2-7 NA TRBV5-1 TRBD2 TGCGCCAGCAGCTTGACTGCGGGAGATATAAGCGAGCAGTACTTC CASSLTAGDISEQYF
TRBJ2-5 NA TRBV7-2 NA TGTGCCAGCGGTCGGGAGCCCCCAGAGACCCAGTACTTC CASGREPPETQYF
TRBJ1-1 NA TRBV5-4 TRBD1 TGTGCCAGCAGCCCGACGCGGACAGGCGAAGTGGCTTTCTTT CASSPTRTGEVAFF
TRBJ2-6 once TRBV28 NA TGTGCCAGCACTGGGACTTCTGGGGCCAACGTCCTGACTTTC CASTGTSGANVLTF
TRBJ1-1 NA TRBV5-1 NA TGTGCCAGCAGCTTTTCCAGGAACACTGAAGCTTTCTTT CASSFSRNTEAFF
TRBJ2-5 NA TRBV29-1 TRBD2 TGCAGCGTTGAAGTGACTAGCGGGAGCCCCTGGCAAGAGACCCAGTACTTC CSVEVTSGSPWQETQYF
TRBJ2-3 NA TRBV11-1 NA TGTGCCAGCAGCTTAGATGATACGCAGTATTTT CASSLDDTQYF
TRBJ2-5 NA TRBV27 TRBD2 TGTGCCAGCAGTTCGACTAGCGGGGTAGCATGGGAGACCCAGTACTTC CASSSTSGVAWETQYF
TRBJ2-7 NA TRBV9 NA TGTGCCAGCAGCTCCTTGGGAAACGAGCAGTACTTC CASSSLGNEQYF
TRBJ2-6 NA TRBV11-2 TRBD1 TGTGCCAGCAGCTCACCGACCGGGACAGGGGGCTTGGGGGCCAACGTCCTGACTTTC CASSSPTGTGGLGANVLTF
TRBJ2-4 NA TRBV7-2 NA TGTGTCAGCAGCCCAACTAGGTTCCTAGCCAAAAACATTCAGTACTTC CVSSPTRFLAKNIQYF
TRBJ2-3 NA TRBV7-2 NA TGTGCCAGCAGCTTGCAGGGGCTGAGCACAGATACGCAGTATTTT CASSLQGLSTDTQYF
TRBJ2-3 NA TRBV11-1 NA TGTGCCAGCAGAGCGAGCTCAGAAGCTAGCACAGATACGCAGTATTTT CASRASSEASTDTQYF
TRBJ2-3 NA TRBV28 NA TGTGCCAGCAGCCCTGGCGGGATAATAACAGATACGCAGTATTTT CASSPGGIITDTQYF
TRBJ1-3 NA TRBV7-2 NA TGTGCCAGCAGCTTAGGGCCCTCTGGAAACACCATATATTTT CASSLGPSGNTIYF
TRBJ2-7 NA TRBV6-6 NA TGTGCCAGCAGCGACACCAGAAAAGCGAACGAGCAGTACTTC CASSDTRKANEQYF
TRBJ1-5 once TRBV28 NA TGTGCCAGCAGTCCTCCCCTCGGAAACAATCAGCCCCAGCATTTT CASSPPLGNNQPQHF
TRBJ2-6 few TRBV5-6 NA TGTGCCAGCAGCTTATCAGGGGCCAACGTCCTGACTTTC CASSLSGANVLTF
TRBJ1-3 NA TRBV7-2 NA TGTGCCAGCAGCAGCTTGGACAGAAAGGCTGGAAACACCATATATTTT CASSSLDRKAGNTIYF
TRBJ1-1 once TRBV5-1 TRBD1 TGCGCCAGCCGACCCCAGGGGGTGAACACTGAAGCTTTCTTT CASRPQGVNTEAFF
TRBJ2-1 NA TRBV28 TRBD1 TGTGCCAGCAGAGGACAGGGGTTGAATGAGCAGTTCTTC CASRGQGLNEQFF
TRBJ1-5 NA TRBV6-1 TRBD1 TGTGCCAGCAGTGAACAGGGGGACCATCAGCCCCAGCATTTT CASSEQGDHQPQHF
TRBJ1-1 NA TRBV11-2 NA TGTGCCAGCAGCTCCGGACAGACCATGAACACTGAAGCTTTCTTT CASSSGQTMNTEAFF